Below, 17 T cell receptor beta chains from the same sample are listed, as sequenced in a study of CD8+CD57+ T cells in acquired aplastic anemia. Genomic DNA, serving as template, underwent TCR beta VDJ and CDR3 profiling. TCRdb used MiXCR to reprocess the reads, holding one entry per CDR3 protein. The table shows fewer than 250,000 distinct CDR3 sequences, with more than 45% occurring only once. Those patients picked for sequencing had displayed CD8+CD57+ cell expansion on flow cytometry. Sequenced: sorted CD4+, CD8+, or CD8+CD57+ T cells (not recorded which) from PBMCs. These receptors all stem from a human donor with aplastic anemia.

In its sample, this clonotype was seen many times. In nucleotides, the CDR3 is TGTGCCAGCAGTCCGTCGTCCCTTTACGAGCAGTACTTC. Translating it yields CASSPSSLYEQYF. This chain uses TRBV27 with TRBJ2-7; D is uncertain. The CDR3 is 13 residues long. V lost 5 bases and J 4 bases, leaving 12 bases between the germline ends. Per the germline V gene, CDR1 is MNHEY and CDR2 is SMNVEV (reference sequence).

CDR3 sequence (DNA): TGTGCCACCAGCTCTGGGGGCCAAGAGACCCAGTACTTC. Protein sequence: CATSSGGQETQYF. The chain joins TRBV24-1 to TRBJ2-5, with D perhaps TRBD1 or TRBD2 (5 bases each). This CDR3 comprises 13 residues. Germline V gene lookup returns CDR1 KGHDR and CDR2 SFDVKD. V gave up 7 bases and J gave up 1 base, with 9 bases separating them.

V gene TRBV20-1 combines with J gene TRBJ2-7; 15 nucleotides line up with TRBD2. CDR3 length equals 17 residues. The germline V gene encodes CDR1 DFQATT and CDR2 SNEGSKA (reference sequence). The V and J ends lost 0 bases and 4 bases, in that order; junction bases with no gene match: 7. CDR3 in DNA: TGCAGTGCTAGAGATAGGACTAGCGGGAGGGAGAGGTACGAGCAGTACTTC. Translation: CSARDRTSGRERYEQYF.

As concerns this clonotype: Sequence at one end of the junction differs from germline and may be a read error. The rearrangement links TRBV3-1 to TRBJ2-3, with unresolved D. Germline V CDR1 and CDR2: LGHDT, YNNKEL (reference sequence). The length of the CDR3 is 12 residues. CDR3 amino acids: CASSQITDTQYF. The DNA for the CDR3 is TGTGCTAGCAGCCAAATCACAGATACGCAGTATTTT.

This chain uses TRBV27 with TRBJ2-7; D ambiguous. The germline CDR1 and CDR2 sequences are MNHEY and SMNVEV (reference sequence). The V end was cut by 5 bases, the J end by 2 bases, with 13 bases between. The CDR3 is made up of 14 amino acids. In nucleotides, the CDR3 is TGTGCCAGCAGTCTTAGCAGTTACCCCTACGAGCAGTACTTC. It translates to CASSLSSYPYEQYF.

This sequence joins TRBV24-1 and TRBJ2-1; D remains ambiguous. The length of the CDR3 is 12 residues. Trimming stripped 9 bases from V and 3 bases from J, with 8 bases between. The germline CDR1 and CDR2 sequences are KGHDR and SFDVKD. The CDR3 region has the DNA TGTGCCACCGCTAGTGGCTACAATGAGCAGTTCTTC. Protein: CATASGYNEQFF.

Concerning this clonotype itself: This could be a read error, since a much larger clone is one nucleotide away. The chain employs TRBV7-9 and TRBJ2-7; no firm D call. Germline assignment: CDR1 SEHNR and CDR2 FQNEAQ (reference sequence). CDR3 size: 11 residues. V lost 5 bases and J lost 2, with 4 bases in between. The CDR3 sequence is CASSRAYEQYF. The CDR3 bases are TGTGCCAGCAGCCGTGCCTACGAGCAGTACTTC. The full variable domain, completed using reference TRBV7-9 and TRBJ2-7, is DTGVSQNPRHKITKRGQNVTFRCDPISEHNRLYWYRQTLGQGPEFLTYFQNEAQLEKSRLLSDRFSAERPKGSFSTLEIQRTEQGDSAMYLCASSRAYEQYFGPGTRLTVT.

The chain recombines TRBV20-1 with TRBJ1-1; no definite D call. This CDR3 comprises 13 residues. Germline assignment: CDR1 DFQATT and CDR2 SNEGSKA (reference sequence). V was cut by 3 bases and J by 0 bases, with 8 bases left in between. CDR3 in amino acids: CSASSGMNTEAFF. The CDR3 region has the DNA TGCAGTGCTAGTTCCGGGATGAACACTGAAGCTTTCTTT.

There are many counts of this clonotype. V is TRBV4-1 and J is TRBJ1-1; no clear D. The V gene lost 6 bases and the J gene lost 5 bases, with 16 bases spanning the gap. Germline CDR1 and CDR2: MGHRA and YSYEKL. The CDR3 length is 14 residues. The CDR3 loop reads CASRPDPGGTEAFF. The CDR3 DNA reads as TGCGCCAGCAGACCCGATCCCGGAGGGACTGAAGCTTTCTTT.

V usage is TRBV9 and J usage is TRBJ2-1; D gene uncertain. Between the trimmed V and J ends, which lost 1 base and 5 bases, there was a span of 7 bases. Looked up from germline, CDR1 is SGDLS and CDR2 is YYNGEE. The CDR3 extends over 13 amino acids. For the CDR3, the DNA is TGTGCCAGCAGCGTAAGTGGCAACAATGAGCAGTTCTTC. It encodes CASSVSGNNEQFF.

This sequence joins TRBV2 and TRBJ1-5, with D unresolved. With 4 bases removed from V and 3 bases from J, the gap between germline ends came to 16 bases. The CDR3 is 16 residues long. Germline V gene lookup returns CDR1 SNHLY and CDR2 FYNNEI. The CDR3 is CASSVIEGLNNQPQHF. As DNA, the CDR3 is TGTGCCAGCAGTGTCATCGAAGGTTTAAACAATCAGCCCCAGCATTTT. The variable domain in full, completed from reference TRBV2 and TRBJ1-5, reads EPEVTQTPSHQVTQMGQEVILRCVPISNHLYFYWYRQILGQKVEFLVSFYNNEISEKSEIFDDQFSVERPDGSNFTLKIRSTKLEDSAMYFCASSVIEGLNNQPQHFGDGTRLSIL.

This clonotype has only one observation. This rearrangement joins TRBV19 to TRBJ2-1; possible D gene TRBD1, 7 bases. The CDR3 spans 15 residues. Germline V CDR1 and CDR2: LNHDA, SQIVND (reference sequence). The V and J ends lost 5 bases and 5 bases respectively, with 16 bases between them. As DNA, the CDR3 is TGTGCCAGTAGTCTCAGGGGGGAAGGGGACAATGAGCAGTTCTTC. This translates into CASSLRGEGDNEQFF.

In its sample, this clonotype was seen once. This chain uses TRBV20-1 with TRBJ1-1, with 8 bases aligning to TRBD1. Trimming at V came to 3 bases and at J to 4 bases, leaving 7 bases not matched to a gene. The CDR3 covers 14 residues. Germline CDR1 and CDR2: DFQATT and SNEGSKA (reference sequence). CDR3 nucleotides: TGCAGTGCTAGGGACAGGGCCCGAGTCACTGAAGCTTTCTTT. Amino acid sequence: CSARDRARVTEAFF.

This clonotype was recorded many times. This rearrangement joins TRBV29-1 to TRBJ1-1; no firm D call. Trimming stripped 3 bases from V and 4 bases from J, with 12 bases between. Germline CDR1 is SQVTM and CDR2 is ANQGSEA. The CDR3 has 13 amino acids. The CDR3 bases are TGCAGCGTTGAGGCACCCGAGGGCACTGAAGCTTTCTTT. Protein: CSVEAPEGTEAFF.

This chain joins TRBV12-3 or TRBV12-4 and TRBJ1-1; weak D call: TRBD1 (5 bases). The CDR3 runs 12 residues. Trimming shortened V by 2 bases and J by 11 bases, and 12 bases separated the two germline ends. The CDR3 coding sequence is TGTGCCAGCAGTTTAAGTGGGGCTTCGGCTTTCTTT. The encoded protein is CASSLSGASAFF.

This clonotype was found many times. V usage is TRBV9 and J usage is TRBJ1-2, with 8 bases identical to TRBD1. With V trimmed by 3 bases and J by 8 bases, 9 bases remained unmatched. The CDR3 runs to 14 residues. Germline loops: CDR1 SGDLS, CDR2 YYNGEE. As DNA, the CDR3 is TGTGCCAGCAGCGACATCGACAGGGGAGGCGGCTACACCTTC. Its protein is CASSDIDRGGGYTF.

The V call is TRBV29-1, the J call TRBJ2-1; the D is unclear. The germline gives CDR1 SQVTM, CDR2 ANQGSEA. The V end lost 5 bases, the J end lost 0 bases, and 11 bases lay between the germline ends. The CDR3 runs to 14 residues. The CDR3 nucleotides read TGCAGCGTTTGTACTGTAAGCTCCTACAATGAGCAGTTCTTC. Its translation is CSVCTVSSYNEQFF.